This record looks at one T cell receptor (beta chain) sequence and its context. Antigen unknown. One end of the junction fails to match germline, which may point to a read error. These data are taken from a study of prognosis after radiotherapy for stage I lung cancer. Across the whole study: Patients (about twelve men, six or seven women) were aged about 50 to 84, median approximately 69 years.

The study's findings and limits: The median unique TCR clone count dropped from about 10,000 to 6,900 after stereotactic body radiation therapy. TRBV and TRBJ gene usage reportedly differed between patients with and without metastases.

CDR3 of TCR beta was amplified from genomic DNA via a two-round multiplex PCR. First-round PCR amplification was performed with primers specific to each TRBV and TRBJ gene. Each CDR3 protein is one row after TCRdb ran MiXCR on the multiplex PCR reads. The sample lists around 21,000 distinct CDR3 sequences; 50% were seen once. The sequence derives from a donor older than 45 with non-small cell lung cancer. The sequencing used PBMCs, collected before or after stereotactic body radiation therapy (not recorded which).

In DNA form, the CDR3 reads TGTGCCAGAACCGCGGAACTTTATGGATACACCTTC. Translating it yields CARTAELYGYTF. The V and J genes are TRBV28 and TRBJ1-2; no firm D call. The germline V gene has CDR1 MDHEN and CDR2 SYDVKM. CDR3 length equals 12 residues.